This T cell receptor beta chain comes out of a study of PD-1 blockade in mismatch repair-deficient tumors. The wider study: Patients had over ten mismatch repair-deficient cancer types and were previously treated and progressing. The study's findings and limits: Tumor-resident clones, often undetectable pretreatment in blood, expanded then contracted after pembrolizumab.

V was pared by 5 bases and J by 2 bases, with 13 bases between. CDR1 is SEHNR, CDR2 FQNEAQ, per germline (reference sequence). The CDR3 spans 15 residues. Clones were sequenced by immunoSEQ multiplex PCR, and TCRdb holds only the in-frame ones, with some missing. The top ten clones hold approximately 3.6% of a sample with around 30,000 clones, less than 90% of them seen once. This clone appeared once. Its specificity is unknown. All patients were mismatch repair deficient, assessed by either PCR or immunohistochemistry. The sequencing used PBMCs, collected around 6 weeks after starting pembrolizumab. The rearrangement joins TRBV7-9 to TRBJ2-1, with D possibly matching TRBD2 (6 bases). The clonotype was recovered from an adult with mismatch repair-deficient cancer. CDR3 in DNA: TGTGCCAGCAGCCCGGGAGAGGGCGCCTACAATGAGCAGTTCTTC. It codes for CASSPGEGAYNEQFF.